The entry below describes one T cell receptor (beta chain). Its matching antigen is unknown. Cultured CD4+ T cells had their DNA profiled by the Oncomine TCR Beta short-read assay. The template was genomic DNA from cultured CD4+ T cells. TCRdb reprocessed the PCR reads with MiXCR, giving one entry per CDR3 protein. The table lists 15,000 to 20,000 distinct CDR3 sequences, around 40% of them singletons, with 26% in the top ten. Germline lookup yields CDR1 KGHDR and CDR2 SFDVKD. The CDR3 has 13 residues. V was cut by 2 bases and J by 3 bases, with 6 bases left in between. The sample comes from a study of vaccination and CD4 T cells after COVID-19. As for the study in general: Roughly 10 convalescent patients had mild and one had severe PCR-confirmed SARS-CoV-2 disease. With a range of 35 to 161, the median interval from diagnosis to drawing post-COVID samples was approximately 100 days. General study findings and limits: The rise in median SARS-CoV-2-reactive clonotypes, from around 20 to 38, was not significant.

Treatment meaning: approximately 11-day PBMC culture with coronavirus spike peptide pools or control peptides (ViraFEST assay). Sequences were derived from CD4+ T cells from blood, cultured in vitro, sampled before SARS-CoV-2 vaccination. This chain joins TRBV24-1 and TRBJ2-5, with D unresolved. This sequence originates from a human donor who had recovered from COVID-19. The CDR3 protein is CATSDSGKETQYF. For the CDR3, the DNA is TGTGCCACCAGTGATTCGGGCAAAGAGACCCAGTACTTC.